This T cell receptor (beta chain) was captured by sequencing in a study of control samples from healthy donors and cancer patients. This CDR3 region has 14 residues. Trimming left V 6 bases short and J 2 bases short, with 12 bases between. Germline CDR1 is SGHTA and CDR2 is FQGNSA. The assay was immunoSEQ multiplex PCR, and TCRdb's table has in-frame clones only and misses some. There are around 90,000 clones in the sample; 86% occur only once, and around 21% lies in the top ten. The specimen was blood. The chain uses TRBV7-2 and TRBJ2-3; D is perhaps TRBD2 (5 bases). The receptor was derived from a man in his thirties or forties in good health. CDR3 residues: CASSVAKNTDTQYF. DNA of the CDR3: TGTGCCAGCAGTGTAGCGAAAAACACAGATACGCAGTATTTT.